These 7 T cell receptor beta chains came from one sample sequenced in a study of T cells in localized non-small cell lung cancer. Sequencing used immunoSEQ multiplex PCR; TCRdb keeps in-frame clones, though not all of them. The sample comprises approximately 2,600 clones, more than 25% of which are singletons, and about 13% rests with the top ten. Material: normal lung tissue next to the tumor, obtained before any cancer treatment. These receptors originate from a male donor older than 55 with stage II lung adenocarcinoma.

V usage is TRBV28 and J usage is TRBJ2-3, with D perhaps assigned TRBD1 or TRBD2 (5 bases each). Between the trimmed V and J ends, which lost 10 bases and 2 bases, there was a span of 13 bases. The CDR3 covers 13 residues. Per germline, CDR1 MDHEN and CDR2 SYDVKM. CDR3 loop: CAITGRDTDTQYF. The CDR3 DNA reads TGTGCCATAACGGGACGGGACACAGATACGCAGTATTTT.

This clone showed up just a few times. V and J are TRBV12-2 and TRBJ2-3; TRBD2, as called in the table, went unchecked against the DNA. TRBV12-2 is labeled a pseudogene. The CDR3 contains 14 residues. CDR3 loop: CASMGGVSTDTQYF. CDR3 coding DNA: TGTGCCTCTATGGGGGGAGTGAGCACAGATACGCAGTATTTT.

In this sample, this clone is medium-sized. The junction and the germline gene differ at one end; a read error may be behind it. V and J are TRBV6-8 and TRBJ2-1, with D unresolved. The germline V gene encodes CDR1 MNHGY and CDR2 SAAAGT. There are 14 residues in the CDR3. In nucleotides, the CDR3 is TGTGCCAGCAGTGACTCTGGGGACTACAATGAGCAGTTCTTC. It translates to CASSDSGDYNEQFF.

The rearrangement uses TRBV19 and TRBJ2-6; 7 positions agree with TRBD1. V lost 7 bases to trimming and J lost 4 bases; unmatched junction nucleotides: 7. This CDR3 has 15 amino acids. Looked up from germline, CDR1 is LNHDA and CDR2 is SQIVND (reference sequence). The CDR3 protein is CASTGQARGANVLTF. CDR3 in DNA: TGTGCCAGTACCGGACAGGCACGAGGGGCCAACGTCCTGACTTTC.

This sequence joins TRBV5-1 and TRBJ2-1; 9 nucleotides match TRBD1. This CDR3 contains 15 residues. Germline trimming cut 4 bases from V and 2 bases from J; bases unmatched to any gene: 4. Germline CDR1 is SGHRS and CDR2 is YFSETQ. The CDR3 sequence: CASSPGQGTYNEQFF. CDR3 nucleotides: TGCGCCAGCAGCCCCGGACAGGGGACCTACAATGAGCAGTTCTTC.

The V call is TRBV15, the J call TRBJ1-1; D is undetermined. Germline-derived CDR1 and CDR2 are LNHNV and YYDKDF (reference sequence). This CDR3 spans 14 amino acids. The V end lost 0 bases, the J end lost 0 bases, and 5 bases lay between the germline ends. The CDR3 DNA reads as TGTGCCACCAGCAGAGATAGAGTGAACACTGAAGCTTTCTTT. Translation: CATSRDRVNTEAFF.

In its sample, this clone is medium-sized (0.01 to 0.1%). The V and J genes are TRBV29-1 and TRBJ1-4, with a possible D match to TRBD1 (5 bases). V was shortened by 2 bases and J by 7 bases, with 11 bases between the two germline ends. The CDR3 consists of 13 residues. The germline gives CDR1 SQVTM, CDR2 ANQGSEA. CDR3 sequence: CSVEWQGSEKLFF. CDR3 DNA: TGCAGCGTTGAATGGCAGGGAAGTGAAAAACTGTTTTTT.